These 3 T cell receptor beta chains originate from one sample sequenced in a study of a mutant IDH1 vaccine in newly diagnosed glioma (dated by TCRdb to the early 2020s). This sample's time point label indicates: week 35, safety follow-up. A 20-mer mutant IDH1 peptide at 300 micrograms in Montanide made up each vaccine dose, which was injected subcutaneously together with topical imiquimod. Their antigens remain unidentified. Library preparation was by the immunoSEQ multiplex PCR assay. TCRdb holds this immuneACCESS table with in-frame rearrangements only. Some clones are missing; in checked studies, unresolved V genes explain under half, and the rest has no known cause. In all, the sample holds about 48,000 clones, and more than 60% of those were seen once. Clones ranked in the top ten supply roughly 6.8% of the sample. Here the sequenced sample was PBMCs, taken from a glioma patient whose treatment included an IDH1 peptide vaccine. The source is a man aged 35 to 55 with glioma.

This sequence joins TRBV25-1 and TRBJ1-2; 7 nucleotides line up with TRBD1. The length of the CDR3 is 13 residues. Trimming at V came to 6 bases and at J to 6 bases, leaving 7 bases not matched to a gene. Looked up from germline, CDR1 is MGHDK and CDR2 is SYGVNS. DNA for the CDR3: TGTGCCAGCAGAGGACAGGCATTCGATGGCTACACCTTC. Translated: CASRGQAFDGYTF.

This clone was seen just once. The gene calls are TRBV5-6 and TRBJ1-4; D perhaps matches TRBD1 (5 bases). With 2 bases removed from V and 10 bases from J, the gap between germline ends came to 12 bases. This CDR3 region has 13 residues. CDR1 and CDR2 (germline): SGHDT, YYEEEE. Here the CDR3 DNA reads TGTGCCAGCAGCTTAACAGGAGGATTAAAACTGTTTTTT. Translated: CASSLTGGLKLFF. Full variable domain (outside the CDR3, taken from reference TRBV5-6 and TRBJ1-4): DAGVTQSPTHLIKTRGQQVTLRCSPKSGHDTVSWYQQALGQGPQFIFQYYEEEERQRGNFPDRFSGHQFPNYSSELNVNALLLGDSALYLCASSLTGGLKLFFGSGTQLSVL.

The rearrangement joins TRBV5-1 to TRBJ2-7; the D gene is possibly TRBD2 (6 bases). V lost 5 bases, J lost 0 bases, and 15 bases lay in between. CDR1 and CDR2 from the germline V gene are SGHRS and YFSETQ. The CDR3 consists of 15 residues. CDR3 sequence reads: CASSGGDLTSYEQYF. CDR3 nucleotides: TGCGCCAGCAGTGGCGGGGACCTAACCTCCTACGAGCAGTACTTC.